This note documents a single TCR beta chain sequence. No antigen is known for it. This record comes from a study of vaccination effects on CD4 cells after COVID-19. The ViraFEST assay expanded antigen-specific CD4+ T cells with viral peptide pools before sequencing. Following culture for around 10 days, CD4+ T cells were isolated. Of the BNT162b2 and mRNA-1273 vaccines, participants received two doses of one or the other. This table comes from immunoSEQ multiplex PCR, and its TCRdb copy is limited to in-frame clones, with some not included. The repertoire holds some 61,000 clones, with roughly three quarters as singletons. The CDR3 is made up of 13 amino acids. Germline V gives CDR1 KGHDR, CDR2 SFDVKD. V lost 5 bases and J lost 6, with 11 bases in between.

The sequencing here drew on CD4+ T cells from PBMCs cultured with HCoV-OC43 spike peptides, taken after COVID-19 vaccination. The subset was: HCoV-OC43 spike overlapping peptide pool stimulation. The receptor comes from a human donor who received a COVID-19 vaccine. This sequence joins TRBV24-1 and TRBJ2-3; D is perhaps TRBD2 (6 bases). CDR3 nucleotide sequence: TGTGCCACCAGTGGTTCGGGGGTGGATACGCAGTATTTT. Its translation is CATSGSGVDTQYF.